The source of this TCR beta chain is a study of T-cell reconstitution after alpha-beta-depleted transplantation in children. This clonotype was counted a few times. It was with unique molecular identifiers that the TCRbeta library was prepared. TCRdb reprocessed the PCR reads via MiXCR and lists one record per CDR3 protein. Of 500,000 to 600,000 distinct CDR3 sequences detected, about 31% appear once; the ten largest clones hold less than 2.5%. This TCR was sampled from a human donor who donated a stem cell graft to a child with aplastic anemia. This sample comprised PBMCs from the stem cell graft donor, obtained from the stem cell graft.

CDR3 region: CASKPDSLYGYTF. In DNA form, the CDR3 reads TGTGCCAGTAAGCCGGACAGCCTCTATGGCTACACCTTC. This sequence joins TRBV19 and TRBJ1-2; D may be TRBD1 (6 bases). The CDR3 extends over 13 amino acids. Trimming took off 7 bases at V and 4 bases at J, with 13 bases between the two ends. Germline V gene lookup returns CDR1 LNHDA and CDR2 SQIVND (reference sequence). Complete variable domain (other parts from reference TRBV19 and TRBJ1-2): DGGITQSPKYLFRKEGQNVTLSCEQNLNHDAMYWYRQDPGQGLRLIYYSQIVNDFQKGDIAEGYSVSREKKESFPLTVTSAQKNPTAFYLCASKPDSLYGYTFGSGTRLTVV.